The 21 T cell receptor beta chains presented below share a single source sample, sequenced in a study of CD8 T cells in ankylosing spondylitis. Broader study findings: Ankylosing spondylitis blood seemed to carry a telltale TCR beta motif made of fewer than ten highly homologous variants.

Via MiXCR, TCRdb re-called the 5' RACE reads, giving one row per CDR3 protein. The table includes about 540,000 distinct CDR3 sequences, roughly 12% detected once. Their antigen targets remain unknown. Specimen: blood, either unsorted or a sorted T cell fraction (not recorded which). Source of these receptors: a male donor with ankylosing spondylitis.

V gene TRBV2 combines with J gene TRBJ2-2, with D tentatively TRBD2 (6 bases). Germline CDR1 and CDR2: SNHLY and FYNNEI. This CDR3 has 14 residues. V was cut by 6 bases and J by 5 bases, with 13 bases left in between. CDR3 in amino acids: CASSGGRGTGELFF. The CDR3 bases are TGTGCCAGCAGCGGGGGTCGGGGAACCGGGGAGCTGTTTTTT.

The chain links TRBV11-2 to TRBJ2-3, with D tentatively TRBD1 or TRBD2 (6 bases each). Germline V gene sequence: CDR1 SGHAT, CDR2 FQNNGV. Deletions cut 5 bases from V and 3 bases from J, with 15 bases between. The CDR3 contains 15 residues. This CDR3 reads CASSQGWGRTDTQYF. The CDR3 coding sequence is TGTGCCAGCAGCCAGGGGTGGGGGAGGACAGATACGCAGTATTTT. Looking up the rest from reference TRBV11-2 and TRBJ2-3 gives the full variable domain: EAGVAQSPRYKIIEKRQSVAFWCNPISGHATLYWYQQILGQGPKLLIQFQNNGVVDDSQLPKDRFSAERLKGVDSTLKIQPAKLEDSAVYLCASSQGWGRTDTQYFGPGTRLTVL.

CDR3 bases: TGTGCCAGTGCGGTCTACAATGAGCAGTTCTTC. Translation gives CASAVYNEQFF. V is TRBV3-1 and J is TRBJ2-1; D gene unclear. This CDR3 has 11 amino acids. V gave up 9 bases and J gave up 3 bases, with 6 bases separating them. Germline V gene data show CDR1 as LGHDT and CDR2 as YNNKEL (reference sequence).

The chain joins TRBV20-1 to TRBJ1-6, with D possibly TRBD1 on 5 matching bases. Per germline, CDR1 DFQATT and CDR2 SNEGSKA (reference sequence). V lost 0 bases to trimming and J lost 0 bases, with 9 bases between them. This CDR3 is built from 16 residues. CDR3 residues: CSAREGVSSYNSPLHF. CDR3 in DNA: TGCAGTGCTAGAGAAGGGGTTAGCTCCTATAATTCACCCCTCCACTTT.

The CDR3 DNA follows: TGTGCCACCAGTGGGGGGGGCCGAACAACCCTCCAAGAGACCCAGTACTTC. Its protein product is CATSGGGRTTLQETQYF. The chain couples TRBV24-1 to TRBJ2-5, with TRBD2 as a possible D gene (7 bases). Germline lookup yields CDR1 KGHDR and CDR2 SFDVKD. V lost 5 bases and J lost 1, with 19 bases in between. The CDR3 covers 17 residues.

In this sample, this clonotype turned up many times. CDR3 amino acids: CASSVRLGDSPLHF. CDR3 DNA sequence: TGTGCCAGCAGCGTGAGATTAGGGGATTCACCCCTCCACTTT. The chain recombines TRBV9 with TRBJ1-6; weak D call: TRBD1 (5 bases). Trimming pared 2 bases from V and 8 bases from J, leaving 11 bases between. The germline V gene has CDR1 SGDLS and CDR2 YYNGEE. The CDR3 is 14 residues long. The entire variable domain, with the rest obtained from reference TRBV9 and TRBJ1-6, is as follows: DSGVTQTPKHLITATGQRVTLRCSPRSGDLSVYWYQQSLDQGLQFLIQYYNGEERAKGNILERFSAQQFPDLHSELNLSSLELGDSALYFCASSVRLGDSPLHFGNGTRLTVT.

This clonotype showed up just a few times. This sequence joins TRBV7-2 and TRBJ2-1, with D perhaps matching TRBD1 or TRBD2 (5 bases each). The CDR3 runs to 14 residues. CDR1 is SGHTA and CDR2 is FQGNSA in the germline V gene. V was cut by 5 bases and J by 8 bases, with 16 bases left in between. CDR3 in amino acids: CASSGGRGRDEQFF. CDR3 bases: TGTGCCAGCAGCGGAGGTAGGGGCAGAGATGAGCAGTTCTTC.

This clonotype was recorded a few times. The rearrangement joins TRBV9 to TRBJ2-7; no firm D call. Trimming removed 3 bases from V and 4 bases from J, with 17 bases in between. The CDR3 length is 15 residues. Germline CDR1 reads SGDLS; CDR2 reads YYNGEE. CDR3 nucleotides: TGTGCCAGCAGCGGTCCCCCGACGGAGCTGTACGAGCAGTACTTC. It codes for CASSGPPTELYEQYF.

This rearrangement joins TRBV7-9 to TRBJ1-2; tentatively, D is TRBD1 (5 bases). The V end was cut by 2 bases, the J end by 12 bases, with 13 bases between. This CDR3 is 12 amino acids long. Germline assignment: CDR1 SEHNR and CDR2 FQNEAQ (reference sequence). In DNA, the CDR3 is TGTGCCAGCAGCTTACAGGGTCCGGACGACACCTTC. It yields the protein CASSLQGPDDTF.

In regard to this clonotype: A much larger clonotype is one base distant, so this may be a read error. The conserved phenylalanine or tryptophan normally closing the CDR3 is absent here, so this likely arose from a read error. V is TRBV7-9 and J is TRBJ1-1, with unresolved D. The ends were cut back, 4 bases at V and 3 bases at J, with 9 bases in the middle. CDR3 length: 13 residues. Germline V gene lookup returns CDR1 SEHNR and CDR2 FQNEAQ (reference sequence). The DNA for the CDR3 is TGTGCCAGCAGCTCCTGGCGGGACACTGAAGCTTTCTCT. Encoded protein: CASSSWRDTEAFS.

This clonotype has more than one count but fewer than ten. The chain is built from TRBV27 and TRBJ2-7; 10 bases line up with TRBD1. The CDR3 consists of 16 residues. Germline CDR1 and CDR2: MNHEY and SMNVEV (reference sequence). V lost 5 bases and J lost 5; bases outside the gene matches: 12. CDR3 coding DNA: TGTGCCAGCAGTCCAAAACGACAGGGGGCGCAAAACGAGCAGTACTTC. This gives the protein CASSPKRQGAQNEQYF.

The chain has TRBV14 and TRBJ2-1; 7 bases fit TRBD1. From germline, CDR1 is SGHDN and CDR2 FVKESK. V was pared by 7 bases and J by 4 bases, with 4 bases of the junction left unmatched. This CDR3 is 13 amino acids long. The CDR3 is CASTPQGYNEQFF. The CDR3 DNA follows: TGTGCCAGCACCCCACAGGGGTACAATGAGCAGTTCTTC.

This clonotype occurred a few times. This chain connects TRBV29-1 to TRBJ2-1; the match to TRBD2 covers 11 bases. This CDR3 comprises 14 residues. The trim removed 6 bases at V and 7 bases at J, leaving 8 bases unmatched. Germline CDR1 is SQVTM and CDR2 is ANQGSEA. The CDR3: CSVILAGVGNEQFF. The CDR3 DNA is TGCAGCGTGATACTAGCGGGGGTGGGTAATGAGCAGTTCTTC.

V and J are TRBV12-3 or TRBV12-4 and TRBJ1-5, with unresolved D. This CDR3 spans 13 amino acids. V shed 3 bases and J shed 8 bases, with 11 bases lying between them. The CDR3 here is CASSFTHREPQHF. DNA of the CDR3: TGTGCCAGCAGTTTTACCCATAGGGAGCCCCAGCATTTT.

This clonotype occurred a few times. The rearrangement uses TRBV7-6 and TRBJ1-5; the D is unclear. Per the germline V gene, CDR1 is SGHVS and CDR2 is FNYEAQ. Trimming left V 2 bases short and J 9 bases short, with 20 bases between. This CDR3 has 16 amino acids. The CDR3 region is CASSLSPGSEAGPQHF. CDR3 in DNA: TGTGCCAGCAGCTTATCTCCCGGTTCCGAGGCAGGGCCCCAGCATTTT.

Ten or more counts support this clonotype. The chain carries TRBV27 and TRBJ1-2; D call uncertain. Germline values: CDR1 MNHEY, CDR2 SMNVEV (reference sequence). The CDR3 has 17 residues. Deletions cut 5 bases from V and 0 bases from J, with 19 bases between. The CDR3 reads CASSPRSLPTSNYGYTF. For the CDR3, the DNA is TGTGCCAGCAGTCCACGTTCCCTGCCTACCTCTAACTATGGCTACACCTTC.

This chain uses TRBV21-1 with TRBJ1-2; the table's D call of TRBD1 was not tested on the DNA. TRBV21-1 is a pseudogene locus. CDR3 size: 17 residues. This CDR3 is CASSKNARQGTRYGYTF. Here the CDR3 DNA reads TGTGCCAGCAGCAAAAACGCCCGACAGGGAACGCGGTATGGCTACACCTTC.

This clonotype was detected ten times or more. The DNA of the CDR3 is TGCGCCAGCAGCTTACTTCCCCGCGGGAGCTACGAGCAGTACGTC. Translating it yields CASSLLPRGSYEQYV. The chain carries TRBV5-1 and TRBJ2-7; 7 nucleotides align to TRBD2. J lost 3 bases, V lost 2 bases, and 8 bases had no gene match. This CDR3 spans 15 amino acids. CDR1 is SGHRS, CDR2 YFSETQ, per germline.

This sequence joins TRBV7-8 and TRBJ2-5; D unclear. The CDR3 runs 11 residues. CDR1 and CDR2 from the germline V gene are SGHVS and FQNEAQ. Trimming left V 5 bases short and J 5 bases short, with 6 bases between. CDR3 sequence reads: CASSPYETQYF. The CDR3 region has the DNA TGTGCCAGCAGCCCTTATGAGACCCAGTACTTC.

This clonotype was counted ten times or more. This chain connects TRBV20-1 to TRBJ2-3; D gene uncertain. Trimming removed 3 bases from V and 0 bases from J, with 13 bases in between. The CDR3 length is 15 residues. Germline values: CDR1 DFQATT, CDR2 SNEGSKA (reference sequence). CDR3 nucleotide sequence: TGCAGTGCTAGTGAGGCAGTCGGGAGCACAGATACGCAGTATTTT. This codes for CSASEAVGSTDTQYF.

Here the CDR3 DNA reads TGTGCCAGCAGTCCTATCTTGGGGCCCGTGGGACAGATCTACGAGCAGTACTTC. It encodes CASSPILGPVGQIYEQYF. J is TRBJ2-7 and V is TRBV28; 7 nucleotides align to TRBD1. The CDR3 loop spans 18 amino acids. Germline values: CDR1 MDHEN, CDR2 SYDVKM. Trimming cost V 5 bases and J 3 bases; bases outside gene matches: 19.